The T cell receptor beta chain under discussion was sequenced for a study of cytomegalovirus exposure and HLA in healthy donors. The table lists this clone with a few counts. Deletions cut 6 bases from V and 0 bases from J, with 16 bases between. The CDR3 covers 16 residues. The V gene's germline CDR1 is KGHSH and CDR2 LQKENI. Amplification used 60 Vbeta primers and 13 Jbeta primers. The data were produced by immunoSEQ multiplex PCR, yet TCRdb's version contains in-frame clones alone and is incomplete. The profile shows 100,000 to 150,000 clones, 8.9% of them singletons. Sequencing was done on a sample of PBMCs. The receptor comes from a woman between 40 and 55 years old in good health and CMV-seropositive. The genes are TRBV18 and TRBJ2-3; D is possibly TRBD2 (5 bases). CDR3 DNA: TGTGCCAGCTCCCGACAACCAGCGGCTAGCACAGATACGCAGTATTTT. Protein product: CASSRQPAASTDTQYF.